The sequence of this TCR beta chain was determined in a study of shared clonotypes between healthy human individuals. Study-wide points: Larger estimated richness was generally recorded for naive subsets relative to memory subsets.

Study donors comprised healthy, HIV-negative adults devoid of recent acute infection or vaccination. Splitting of CD4+ cells produced CD45RA+ naive and CD45RA-negative memory subsets. Genomic DNA (from each subset) was split evenly across several immunoSEQ plates. Using immunoSEQ multiplex PCR, the repertoire was profiled, and TCRdb retains in-frame clones only, with some absent. The table includes about 980,000 clones, 76% detected once. About this clone itself: Its target is unknown.

This CDR3 spans 13 amino acids. Germline-derived CDR1 and CDR2 are ENHRY and SYGVKD. With 9 bases removed from V and 0 bases from J, the gap between germline ends came to 9 bases. J is TRBJ1-3 and V is TRBV10-3; tentatively, D is TRBD1 (6 bases). Sequencing was performed on memory CD4+ T cells sorted from blood. Subset: CD45RA-negative fraction. The receptor comes from a man aged 18 to 30 in good health. The CDR3 bases are TGTGCCATACAGGGCCGCTCTGGAAACACCATATATTTT. Translated: CAIQGRSGNTIYF.